The entry that follows covers one T cell receptor (beta chain) sequence. The data originate from a study of shared clonotypes between healthy human individuals. Germline CDR1 and CDR2: MNHNY and SVGAGI (reference sequence). This CDR3 has 15 residues. The germline V and J ends were trimmed by 2 bases and 2 bases, with 9 bases remaining between them. Per the original methods: Junction-only sequences without quality scores were provided by ImmunoSEQ, so filtering was different. Clones were read by immunoSEQ multiplex PCR, and TCRdb kept only the in-frame ones, dropping some. V, J and clone size were drawn from that table, and D and trimming were deduced from the DNA. Of 470,000 or so clones listed, 78% are singletons.

The receptor's source is a woman aged 35 to 49 in good health. Some clones in this sample may be carry-over from other donors' samples. Sequencing input: PBMCs. J is TRBJ2-2 and V is TRBV6-6, with unresolved D. The CDR3 nucleotides read TGTGCCAGCAGTTACGGAGCTCCTAACACCGGGGAGCTGTTTTTT. It encodes CASSYGAPNTGELFF.